This T cell receptor beta chain was recovered during a study of T cell responses to AZD1222 COVID-19 vaccine (dated by TCRdb to about 2021). Context from the whole study: A total of about 230 trial participants underwent TCR sequencing, of whom 200 to 220 received two doses of AZD1222 and 26 received two doses of the MenACWY control vaccine. Trial participants were enrolled by age into 18-55, 56-69 and 70-plus year subgroups, with around 150, 28 and 57 TCR-sequenced participants respectively.

Results and caveats for the whole study, not just this receptor: Vaccine-associated CD4 TCRs spanned the whole spike protein, with dominant responses in regions 160-218 and 743-854. Conclusions about previously exposed vaccinees were limited because only five to seven AZD1222 recipients were SARS-CoV-2 seropositive at baseline. In the small 56-69-year group, the increase in depth fell short of significance, most likely because of low power. After two AZD1222 doses, both the breadth and the depth of spike-specific TCRs were significantly higher than at day 0 and than in MenACWY recipients. Epitopes outside the regions mutated in the B.1.351 and B.1.1.7 variants were reportedly recognized by nearly half of the unique spike-specific TCRs. No day 14 peak-response samples were available, so repertoires were characterized only after the peak T cell response. Participants were mostly white British, with more females than males. The authors suggested clonal diversity may have been underestimated.

In regard to this clone: What antigen it recognizes has not been identified. One junction end disagrees with the germline gene, perhaps due to a read error.

CDR1 LGHNT and CDR2 FRNRAP were looked up in the germline V gene. The CDR3 contains 14 residues, cysteine and phenylalanine counted. Only CDR3 DNA is held: 42 bases, read in frame from base 1. In the paper's terms, the time point label means: about 28 days (+/-7) after the second vaccine dose. AZD1222 recipients with second doses at about 4 weeks or about 12 weeks were pooled, because spike-specific TCR depth and breadth did not differ between schedules. Vaccinee samples were obtained from the UK trials COV001 and COV002, which included a single-blind randomized controlled phase 2/3 trial of AZD1222 (ChAdOx1 nCoV-19) in healthy adults. Trial participant PBMC samples were collected at day 0 and day 28 after the second dose for TCRbeta chain sequencing. The CDR3 regions of human TCRbeta chains were subjected to immunosequencing. The original methods were these. TCRs in the repertoires were compared against a reference library of SARS-CoV-2-specific TCRs that had been generated with the MIRA antigen-specificity platform. Breadth meant the fraction of unique TCRs that were SARS-CoV-2-associated, whereas depth meant the fraction of total T cells that were SARS-CoV-2-associated. Using the MIRA data, each spike-specific TCR was assigned both to the spike region to which the TCR was reactive and to a CD4 or CD8 class. Log10-transformed breadth and depth values were compared by one-way ANOVA with Sidak's multiple comparisons tests. TCRdb stores this immuneACCESS table with in-frame sequences only. Part of the clones is absent; in the studies checked, under half of the shortfall reflects unresolved V genes, and no reason is known for the rest. V, J and clone size reflect that table, while D and trimming were determined from the DNA. The sample table contains over 100,000 clones; only one count was recorded for just over 90% of them. The ten most abundant clones make up around 0.98% of the sample.

This specimen consisted of peripheral blood, obtained 28 days after the second AZD1222 dose. This receptor was identified in an adult who received the AZD1222 COVID-19 vaccine. In this chain, TRBV12-5 is recombined with TRBJ1-2, with no confident D gene call. DNA sequence: TGTGCTAGTGGTTCAACCCTCCAGGAGGATTCCCCTGATTTC. This is translated as CASGSTLQEDSPDF.